This TCR beta chain was observed in a study of low-dose radiotherapy and immunotherapy resistance in tumors. Gene-specific TRAV and TRBV primers were used for first-strand cDNA, covering alpha and beta chains. TCRs were amplified for approximately 22 PCR cycles with a constant-region primer and V-primer adapter. MiXCR, applied by TCRdb to the reads, yields one record per CDR3 protein. This table has under 20,000 distinct CDR3 sequences, less than 85% appearing once. Germline V gives CDR1 KGHDR, CDR2 SFDVKD. CDR3 size: 14 residues. V dropped 10 bases and J dropped 6; count of bases not matched to a gene: 9.

V is TRBV24-1 and J is TRBJ2-1; 9 bases fit TRBD2. This receptor was taken from a human donor with advanced metastatic prostate, ovarian, gallbladder or colorectal cancer (not recorded which). This table probably holds off-target reads from a library built for another chain. The CDR3 region has the DNA TGTGCCACGACGGCGGGAGGGCCCGCCAATGAGCAGTTCTTC. This translates into CATTAGGPANEQFF.